This T cell receptor (beta chain) was recorded in a study of blood T cell repertoires in COVID-19. Study background: Spain, Italy and the United States supplied samples that represented acute and convalescent COVID-19. From T cells, B-cell-depleted T cells, or PBMCs came the material, which was cDNA or gDNA.

The trim removed 4 bases at V and 0 bases at J, leaving 3 bases unmatched. Germline V gives CDR1 SGHRS, CDR2 YFSETQ. This CDR3 has 17 amino acids. Original analysis: Reference gene primer amplification gave nucleated cell count estimates. Sequencing was performed with immunoSEQ multiplex PCR; in TCRdb, only in-frame clones are kept and a portion is missing. V and J calls and clone size come straight from that table; D and trimming were deduced from the DNA. The sample records around 150,000 clones, 75% to 80% being singletons. The sequence derives from an elderly woman with acute or convalescent COVID-19. The sample comprised peripheral blood. The chain has TRBV5-1 and TRBJ2-6; TRBD1 matches 11 bases. The CDR3 coding sequence is TGCGCCAGCAGCCCCGGGACAGGGGGCTCTGGGGCCAACGTCCTGACTTTC. It translates to CASSPGTGGSGANVLTF. Full variable domain (remainder filled in from reference TRBV5-1 and TRBJ2-6): KAGVTQTPRYLIKTRGQQVTLSCSPISGHRSVSWYQQTPGQGLQFLFEYFSETQRNKGNFPGRFSGRQFSNSRSEMNVSTLELGDSALYLCASSPGTGGSGANVLTFGAGSRLTVL.